This T cell receptor (beta chain) was sequenced in a study of cytomegalovirus exposure and HLA in healthy donors. Overall study findings and caveats: It has been reported that TCR beta sequences accurately predicted the HLA-A and HLA-B alleles of most subjects. Immune exposure information available was restricted to CMV serostatus.

Vbeta (60) and Jbeta (13) primers were used in the PCR. The data were produced by immunoSEQ multiplex PCR, yet TCRdb's version contains in-frame clones alone and is incomplete. Of fewer than 200,000 clones listed, around 75% were seen once; the top ten hold 4.9%. With respect to this clone: The antigen is not known.

CDR1 and CDR2 (germline): SEHNR, FQNEAQ (reference sequence). V dropped 3 bases and J dropped 10; count of bases not matched to a gene: 4. The CDR3 loop spans 12 amino acids. Source material: PBMCs. The receptor was isolated from a male donor in good health and CMV-seronegative. This chain connects TRBV7-9 to TRBJ1-1, with TRBD1 identical over 8 bases. The CDR3 is CASSFDRGRAFF. In DNA, the CDR3 is TGTGCCAGCAGCTTCGACAGGGGCCGAGCTTTCTTT.